This T cell receptor (beta chain) appears in the sequencing data of a study of CD8+CD57+ T cells in acquired aplastic anemia. Across the whole study: DNA per sorted CD4+ or CD8+ sample ranged about 0.17 to 27.4 ug, averaging 3.2 ug. Whole-study results and caveats: Patients were compared with controls for CD8+ Simpson's diversity, and no significant difference emerged.

Both TCR beta VDJ combination and CDR3 sequence profiling were carried out. Genomic DNA was the template for this profiling. TCRdb fed the reads into MiXCR, producing one record per CDR3 protein. The table shows about 220,000 distinct CDR3 sequences, with 47% occurring only once. Patients picked for sequencing had shown CD8+CD57+ cell expansion detected by flow cytometry. Severe acquired aplastic anemia was present in all patients. Blood sampling was performed on the patients, and none of them had received therapy by then. The CDR3 spans 15 residues. CDR1 is MGHRA and CDR2 is YSYEKL in the germline V gene. Trimming took 1 base from V and 2 from J; bases not matched to a gene: 5. This clonotype was recorded many times. The antigen remains unidentified.

This sequence originates from a human donor with aplastic anemia. The chain carries TRBV4-1 and TRBJ2-7; the match to TRBD2 covers 7 bases. Sequencing input: sorted CD4+, CD8+, or CD8+CD57+ T cells (not recorded which) from PBMCs. As DNA, the CDR3 is TGCGCCAGCAGCCAAGTAACTAGCGAGGCCTACGAGCAGTACTTC. It codes for CASSQVTSEAYEQYF.